This T cell receptor beta chain was found in a study of STAT5B mutations in CD4+ large granular lymphocyte leukemia. Study observations and caveats: Compared with healthy controls (2/35), patient top clones favored TRBV06 (8/27). Main leukemic clonotypes were patient-specific, but about 26% appeared at low frequency elsewhere.

Details on this clone: Its antigen remains unknown.

This CDR3 comprises 14 residues. V dropped 0 bases and J dropped 6 bases, with 11 bases sitting between them. Looked up from germline, CDR1 is SGHTA and CDR2 is FQGNSA. Sequencing used immunoSEQ multiplex PCR; TCRdb keeps in-frame clones, though not all of them. The sample has about 30,000 clones; about 69% are singletons. The receptor was isolated from a human donor in good health. The chain has TRBV7-2 and TRBJ1-2; weak D call: TRBD1 (6 bases). The sequenced sample was CD4+ T cells from blood buffy coats. The CDR3 nucleotides read TGTGCCAGCAGCTTAGCGCAGGGGCCGGATGGCTACACCTTC. It encodes CASSLAQGPDGYTF. The whole variable domain, remainder taken from reference TRBV7-2 and TRBJ1-2, is GAGVSQSPSNKVTEKGKDVELRCDPISGHTALYWYRQSLGQGLEFLIYFQGNSAPDKSGLPSDRFSAERTGGSVSTLTIQRTQQEDSAVYLCASSLAQGPDGYTFGSGTRLTVV.